This TCR beta chain is drawn from a study of neurological immune-mediated disorders. Study findings and constraints: Phylogenetic grouping assigned the repertoires of 18 of 34 multiple sclerosis patients to a single cluster of related CDR3 sequences. This cluster may be a repertoire-level signature. HTLV-1-associated myelopathy had the most TCR clonal expansion, and multiple sclerosis had the least, less than healthy controls.

This clonotype was detected many times. Its target is not known. Trimming stripped 4 bases from V and 3 bases from J, with 18 bases between. CDR3 length equals 15 residues. The germline CDR1 and CDR2 sequences are DFQATT and SNEGSKA (reference sequence). The cDNA was synthesized by 5'RACE incorporating 10-nucleotide random UMIs. TCRdb fed the 5' RACE reads into MiXCR, producing one record per CDR3 protein. Of under 70,000 distinct CDR3 sequences detected, less than 5.5% appear once; the ten largest clones hold less than 3.5%. V is TRBV20-1 and J is TRBJ1-1; no clear D. The origin of this receptor is a woman under 40 with multiple sclerosis. Input material: PBMCs. The CDR3 DNA follows: TGCAGTGCTACCCCCCGGGGAGGGATGGACACTGAAGCTTTCTTT. As protein: CSATPRGGMDTEAFF.